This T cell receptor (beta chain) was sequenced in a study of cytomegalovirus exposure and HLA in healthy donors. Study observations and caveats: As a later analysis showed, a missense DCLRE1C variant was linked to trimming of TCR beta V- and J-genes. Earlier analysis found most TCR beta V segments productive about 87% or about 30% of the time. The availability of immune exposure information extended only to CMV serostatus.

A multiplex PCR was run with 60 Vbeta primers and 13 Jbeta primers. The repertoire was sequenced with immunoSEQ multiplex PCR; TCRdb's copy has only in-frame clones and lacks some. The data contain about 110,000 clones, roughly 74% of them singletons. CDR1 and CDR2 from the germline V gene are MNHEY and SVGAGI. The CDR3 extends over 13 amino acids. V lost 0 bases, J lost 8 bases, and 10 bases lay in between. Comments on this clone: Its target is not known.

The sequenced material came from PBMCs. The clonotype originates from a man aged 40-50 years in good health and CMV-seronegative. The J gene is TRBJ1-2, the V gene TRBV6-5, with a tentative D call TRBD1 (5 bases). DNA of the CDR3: TGTGCCAGCAGTTACTCAAGGGGCCGCGGCTACACCTTC. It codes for CASSYSRGRGYTF.